This TCR beta chain was observed in a study of CD4 T cells in relation to SARS-CoV-2 and coronaviruses. Whole-study findings and limits: No crossreactivity against non-spike viral proteins was tested here.

The repertoire was sequenced with immunoSEQ multiplex PCR; TCRdb's copy has only in-frame clones and lacks some. The table records tens of thousands of clones, more than 80% of them present only once. A word on this clone: Its cognate antigen is unknown.

Before the COVID-19 pandemic, during about 2011-2019, CD4+ T cells were taken from unexposed donors. The CDR3 runs to 13 residues. V was trimmed by 6 bases and J by 0 bases, leaving 6 bases between them. Germline V gives CDR1 LNHDA, CDR2 SQIVND (reference sequence). The chain links TRBV19 to TRBJ1-3; no firm D call. This receptor was obtained from a human donor in good health. Material: naive CD4+ T cells from PBMCs. Subset meaning: naive CD4+ T cells isolated by negative enrichment. As DNA, the CDR3 is TGTGCCAGTAGCTTAGGCTCTGGAAACACCATATATTTT. Translated, it gives CASSLGSGNTIYF.